In its sample, the clone carrying this T cell receptor beta chain was seen many times. Its cognate antigen is unknown. From germline, CDR1 is SGHNT and CDR2 YENEEA. V lost 5 bases and J 3 bases, leaving 16 bases between the germline ends. The CDR3 is made up of 15 amino acids. Individual cDNA molecules (in the library) carried attached unique molecular identifiers. TCRdb recomputed calls from the RACE reads with MiXCR, one row per CDR3 protein. The repertoire holds tens of thousands of distinct CDR3 sequences, with 12% as singletons. These data originate in a study of human T cells and chemical hapten exposure. Across the whole study: Sensitization applied 2% DPC to roughly 2 cm by roughly 2 cm of upper inner arm skin. The scalp of each patient received a weekly diphenylcyclopropenone dose for the full roughly 25-week study.

The time point: pre-sensitization, week 0. Treatment defined: therapeutic diphenylcyclopropenone sensitization with weekly scalp DPC. Unfractionated whole blood served as the source for total RNA extraction. Findings of the study overall: Controls formed significantly fewer large CDR3 similarity clusters than expanded TCRs did.

This clonotype was sampled from a woman between 40 and 55 years old with alopecia areata. Some clones in this sample may be carry-over from other donors' samples. The chain recombines TRBV11-3 with TRBJ1-1; weak D call: TRBD1 (5 bases). Sequencing was performed on whole blood, taken in connection with sensitization to the hapten diphenylcyclopropenone (DPC). CDR3 sequence: CASSRGRFRDTEAFF. In DNA, the CDR3 is TGTGCCAGCAGCAGGGGACGATTCAGGGACACTGAAGCTTTCTTT. Full variable domain (missing parts from reference TRBV11-3 and TRBJ1-1): EAGVVQSPRYKIIEKKQPVAFWCNPISGHNTLYWYLQNLGQGPELLIRYENEEAVDDSQLPKDRFSAERLKGVDSTLKIQPAELGDSAVYLCASSRGRFRDTEAFFGQGTRLTVV.